This TCR beta chain stems from a study of shared clonotypes between healthy human individuals. A deep-level run was used for the assay. Evenly divided among several immunoSEQ plates was the genomic DNA of each subset. Here immunoSEQ multiplex PCR was the method, and the copy in TCRdb shows in-frame clones only, minus some. The table lists about 650,000 clones, around 95% of them singletons. CD45RO-negative cells were positively selected for CCR7, leaving out terminally differentiated effector memory CD45RA+ cells. A total of 13 residues make up the CDR3, ends included. CDR1 is MNHEY, CDR2 SMNVEV, per germline (reference sequence). Comments on this clone: Its antigen is unidentified. The conserved final phenylalanine or tryptophan is absent from the CDR3, which likely points to a read error. The limits of the CDR3 on the DNA are not certain, so only TCRdb's listed CDR3 is given.

Study observations and caveats: The researchers took only blood, and tissue repertoires probably look different. Having only a few donors restricted how much genetic and exposure-history diversity was captured.

The chain has TRBV27 and TRBJ2-7; the table calls TRBD1, which could not be checked here. Specimen: naive CD8+ T cells sorted from blood. The source of this sequence is a woman in her 30s in good health. The CDR3 sequence is CASSFNRDRGRAL.